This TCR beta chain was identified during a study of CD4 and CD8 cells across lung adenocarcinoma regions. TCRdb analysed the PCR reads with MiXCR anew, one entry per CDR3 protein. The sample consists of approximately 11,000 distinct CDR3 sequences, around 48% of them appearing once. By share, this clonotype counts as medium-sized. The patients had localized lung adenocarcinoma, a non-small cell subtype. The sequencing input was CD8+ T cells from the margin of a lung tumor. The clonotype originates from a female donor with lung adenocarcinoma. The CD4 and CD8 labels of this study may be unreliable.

CDR3: CASSEWGQGGEKLFF. The CDR3 DNA reads TGTGCCAGCAGTGAATGGGGCCAAGGAGGGGAAAAACTGTTTTTT. The rearrangement links TRBV25-1 to TRBJ1-4; D is perhaps TRBD1 (5 bases). Germline assignment: CDR1 MGHDK and CDR2 SYGVNS. CDR3 length: 15 residues. Deletions cut 1 base from V and 8 bases from J, with 14 bases between.